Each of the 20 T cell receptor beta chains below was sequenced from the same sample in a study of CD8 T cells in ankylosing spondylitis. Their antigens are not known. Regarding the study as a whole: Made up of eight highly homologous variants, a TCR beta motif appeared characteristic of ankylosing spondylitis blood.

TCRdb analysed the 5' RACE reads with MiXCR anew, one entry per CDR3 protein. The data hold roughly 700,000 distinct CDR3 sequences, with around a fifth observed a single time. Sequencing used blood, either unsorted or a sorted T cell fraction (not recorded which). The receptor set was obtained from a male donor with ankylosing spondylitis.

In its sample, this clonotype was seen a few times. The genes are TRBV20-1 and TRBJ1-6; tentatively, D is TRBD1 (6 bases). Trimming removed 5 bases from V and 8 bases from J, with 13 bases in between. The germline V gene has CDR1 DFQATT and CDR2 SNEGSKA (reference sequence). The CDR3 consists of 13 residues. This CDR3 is CSARGQSDSPLHF. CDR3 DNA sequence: TGCAGTGCTCGAGGACAGTCTGATTCACCCCTCCACTTT.

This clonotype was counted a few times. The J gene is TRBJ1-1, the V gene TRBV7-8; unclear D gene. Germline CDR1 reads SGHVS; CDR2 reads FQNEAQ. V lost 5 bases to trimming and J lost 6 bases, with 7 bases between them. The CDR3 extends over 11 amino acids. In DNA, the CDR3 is TGTGCCAGCAGCCCCGACTCTGAAGCTTTCTTT. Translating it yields CASSPDSEAFF. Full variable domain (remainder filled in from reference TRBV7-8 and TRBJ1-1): GAGVSQSPRYKVAKRGQDVALRCDPISGHVSLFWYQQALGQGPEFLTYFQNEAQLDKSGLPSDRFFAERPEGSVSTLKIQRTQQEDSAVYLCASSPDSEAFFGQGTRLTVV.

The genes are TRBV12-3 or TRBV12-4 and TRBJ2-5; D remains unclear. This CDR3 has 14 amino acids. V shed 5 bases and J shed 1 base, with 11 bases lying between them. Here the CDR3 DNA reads TGTGCCAGCAGTCCGAGGACGCTCCAAGAGACCCAGTACTTC. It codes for CASSPRTLQETQYF.

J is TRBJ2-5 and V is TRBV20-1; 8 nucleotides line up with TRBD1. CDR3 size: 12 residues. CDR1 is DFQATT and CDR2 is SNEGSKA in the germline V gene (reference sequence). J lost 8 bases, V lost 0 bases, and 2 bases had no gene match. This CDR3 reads CSARETGDTQYF. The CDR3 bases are TGCAGTGCTAGAGAGACAGGGGATACCCAGTACTTC.

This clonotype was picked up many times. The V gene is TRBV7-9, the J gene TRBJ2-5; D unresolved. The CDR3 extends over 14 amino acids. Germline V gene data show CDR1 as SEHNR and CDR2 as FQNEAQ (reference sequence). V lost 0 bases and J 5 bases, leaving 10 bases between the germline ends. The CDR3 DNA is TGTGCCAGCAGCTTAGCGGGTGGTTGGGAGACCCAGTACTTC. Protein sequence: CASSLAGGWETQYF.

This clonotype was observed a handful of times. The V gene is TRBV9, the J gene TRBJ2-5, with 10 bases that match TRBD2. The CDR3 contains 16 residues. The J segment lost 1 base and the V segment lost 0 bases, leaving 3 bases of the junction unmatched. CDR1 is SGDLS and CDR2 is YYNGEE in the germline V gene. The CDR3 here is CASSVDASGGQETQYF. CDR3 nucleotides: TGTGCCAGCAGCGTAGACGCTAGCGGGGGCCAAGAGACCCAGTACTTC.

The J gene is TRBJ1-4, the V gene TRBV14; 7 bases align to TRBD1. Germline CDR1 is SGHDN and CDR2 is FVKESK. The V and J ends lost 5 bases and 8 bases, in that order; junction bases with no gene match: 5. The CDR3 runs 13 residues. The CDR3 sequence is CASSDRVGEKLFF. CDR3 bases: TGTGCCAGCAGCGACAGGGTGGGGGAAAAACTGTTTTTT.

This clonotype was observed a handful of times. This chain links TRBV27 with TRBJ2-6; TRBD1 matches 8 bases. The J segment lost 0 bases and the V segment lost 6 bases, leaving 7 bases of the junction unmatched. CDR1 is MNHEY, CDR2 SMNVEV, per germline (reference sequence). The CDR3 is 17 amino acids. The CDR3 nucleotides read TGTGCCAGCAGCCGGGACAGGAGCCACTCTGGGGCCAACGTCCTGACTTTC. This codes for CASSRDRSHSGANVLTF.

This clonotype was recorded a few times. This CDR3 is CASSLDVRPLLGNTIYF. The CDR3 DNA reads as TGTGCCAGCAGCTTAGATGTCAGGCCGCTCCTGGGAAACACCATATATTTT. The J gene is TRBJ1-3, the V gene TRBV11-2, with D uncertain. CDR1 is SGHAT, CDR2 FQNNGV, per germline. The CDR3 runs to 17 residues. V lost 0 bases and J 4 bases, leaving 16 bases between the germline ends.

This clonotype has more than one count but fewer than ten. The CDR3 DNA reads TGCGCCAGCAGCCAGGGACAGGGGCAGTTCTTC. Translating gives CASSQGQGQFF. V usage is TRBV5-1 and J usage is TRBJ2-1; TRBD1 aligns across 9 bases. The germline V gene has CDR1 SGHRS and CDR2 YFSETQ. V lost 4 bases to trimming and J lost 12 bases; unmatched junction nucleotides: 2. The CDR3 runs 11 residues.

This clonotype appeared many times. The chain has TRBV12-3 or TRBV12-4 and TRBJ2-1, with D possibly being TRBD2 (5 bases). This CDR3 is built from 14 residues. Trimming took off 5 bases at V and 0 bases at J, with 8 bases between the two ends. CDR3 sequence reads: CASSISDSYNEQFF. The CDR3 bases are TGTGCCAGCAGTATTAGCGACTCCTACAATGAGCAGTTCTTC.

The CDR3, as DNA: TGTGCCAGCAGTCTGGAACGGGGGGAGAACACTGAAGCTTTCTTT. Translation gives CASSLERGENTEAFF. V usage is TRBV12-3 or TRBV12-4 and J usage is TRBJ1-1, with a weak D call TRBD1 (5 bases). Between the trimmed V and J ends, which lost 5 bases and 1 base, there was a span of 14 bases. The CDR3 length is 15 residues.

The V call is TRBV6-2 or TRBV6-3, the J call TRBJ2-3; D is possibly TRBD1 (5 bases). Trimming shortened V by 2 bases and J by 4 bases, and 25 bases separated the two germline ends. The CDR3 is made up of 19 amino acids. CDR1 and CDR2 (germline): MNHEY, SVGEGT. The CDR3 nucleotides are TGTGCCAGCAGTTACGGGCGGCAGGGATGGTATCAACAGGCAGATACGCAGTATTTT. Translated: CASSYGRQGWYQQADTQYF.

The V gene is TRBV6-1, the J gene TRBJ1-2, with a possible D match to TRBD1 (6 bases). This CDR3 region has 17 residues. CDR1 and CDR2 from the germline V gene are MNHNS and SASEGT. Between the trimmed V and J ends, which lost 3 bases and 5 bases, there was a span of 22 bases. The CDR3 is CASSDAGRGASKYGYTF. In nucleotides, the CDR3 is TGTGCCAGCAGTGATGCGGGCAGGGGCGCGTCCAAATATGGCTACACCTTC.

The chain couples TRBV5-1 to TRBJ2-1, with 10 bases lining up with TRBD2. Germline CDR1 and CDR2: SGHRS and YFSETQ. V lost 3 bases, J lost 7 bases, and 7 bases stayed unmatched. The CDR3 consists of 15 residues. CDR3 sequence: CASSSLAGGENEQFF. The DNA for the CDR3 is TGCGCCAGCAGCTCATTAGCGGGAGGCGAAAATGAGCAGTTCTTC.

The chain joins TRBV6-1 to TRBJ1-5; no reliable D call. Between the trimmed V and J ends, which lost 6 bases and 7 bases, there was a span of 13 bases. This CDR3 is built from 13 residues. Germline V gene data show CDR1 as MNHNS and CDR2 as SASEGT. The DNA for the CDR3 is TGTGCCAGCAGGAATTCTCCCGCCCAGCCCCAGCATTTT. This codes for CASRNSPAQPQHF.

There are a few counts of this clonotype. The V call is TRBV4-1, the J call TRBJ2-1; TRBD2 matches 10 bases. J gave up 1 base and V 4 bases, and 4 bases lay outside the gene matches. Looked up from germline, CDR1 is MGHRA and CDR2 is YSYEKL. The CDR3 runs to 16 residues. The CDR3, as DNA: TGCGCCAGCAGCCGTATAGCGGGGGGATCCTACAATGAGCAGTTCTTC. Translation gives CASSRIAGGSYNEQFF.

This CDR3 is CSVEGKMGTGSYEQYF. DNA for the CDR3: TGCAGCGTTGAAGGAAAAATGGGGACAGGATCCTACGAGCAGTACTTC. The V gene is TRBV29-1, the J gene TRBJ2-7, with 8 bases fitting TRBD1. Trimming removed 1 base from V and 1 base from J; junction bases left unmatched: 9. The CDR3 totals 16 residues. Germline V gene lookup returns CDR1 SQVTM and CDR2 ANQGSEA.

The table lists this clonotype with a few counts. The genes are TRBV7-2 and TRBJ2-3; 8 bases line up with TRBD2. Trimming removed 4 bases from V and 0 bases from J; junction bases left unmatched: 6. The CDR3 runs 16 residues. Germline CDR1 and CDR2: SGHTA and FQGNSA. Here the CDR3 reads CASSSGGGYSTDTQYF. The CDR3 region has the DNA TGTGCCAGCAGCTCAGGCGGGGGGTACAGCACAGATACGCAGTATTTT.

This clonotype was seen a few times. Here the CDR3 reads CASSLEGHASYEQYF. In DNA, the CDR3 is TGCGCCAGCAGCTTGGAGGGACACGCCTCCTACGAGCAGTACTTC. The rearrangement uses TRBV5-1 and TRBJ2-7; the D gene is possibly TRBD1 (6 bases). The CDR3 is 15 residues long. Trimming took 0 bases from V and 0 from J, leaving 10 bases between them. CDR1 and CDR2 from the germline V gene are SGHRS and YFSETQ.